The rows below give T cell receptor beta chains drawn from one sample of a study of blood T cells in healthy people across ages. TCRdb reanalysed the 5' RACE reads using MiXCR and keeps one entry per CDR3 protein. The top ten hold 20% to 25% of the sample, which has about 970,000 distinct CDR3 sequences, about 53% seen once. The sequencing sample was made of blood. The source of these receptors is a woman aged 55-69 years in good health. The CDR3 runs from the conserved cysteine through the conserved F or W. A D gene is named only where the DNA matches it firmly. Some rows have no size entry. The others give once, few or many, or a class for an expanded clone.

v_call	j_call	d_call	cdr3_length	clone_size	cdr3_nt	cdr3_aa
TRBV6-2/TRBV6-3	TRBJ2-7	.	16	few	TGTGCCAGCAGTTACTCGACGGGGACACTGACCTACGAGCAGTACTTC	CASSYSTGTLTYEQYF
TRBV20-1	TRBJ2-1	.	13	.	TGCAGTGCTATCGCGGGGCTTGGGAATGAGCAGTTCTTC	CSAIAGLGNEQFF
TRBV6-5	TRBJ2-7	.	16	.	TGTGCCAGCAGTCCTGAAACGGCCGGGAGTGGGTACGAGCAGTACTTC	CASSPETAGSGYEQYF
TRBV5-1	TRBJ2-1	.	16	few	TGCGCCAGCAGCCTGGGGGGTGGGACCGCCTACAATGAGCAGTTCTTC	CASSLGGGTAYNEQFF
TRBV7-2	TRBJ2-3	TRBD2	15	once	TGTGCCAGCAGCTATTCTAGCGGGAGTGGAGATACGCAGTATTTT	CASSYSSGSGDTQYF
TRBV9	TRBJ2-3	TRBD2	15	few	TGTGCCAGCAGCGTTTCGGGACTAGCGGGAGATACGCAGTATTTT	CASSVSGLAGDTQYF
TRBV5-6	TRBJ2-6	.	17	few	TGTGCCAGCAGCCCCCTCGGAAACGTGGCTGGGGCCAACGTCCTGACTTTC	CASSPLGNVAGANVLTF
TRBV18	TRBJ2-7	TRBD1	14	many	TGTGCCAGCTCACCGGGACAGGGCACCTACGAGCAGTACTTC	CASSPGQGTYEQYF
TRBV4-1	TRBJ2-3	TRBD1	13	.	TGCGCCAGCAGGGAGACAGGGGCAGATACGCAGTATTTT	CASRETGADTQYF
TRBV7-9	TRBJ1-1	.	14	.	TGTGCCAGCAGCTTATTCGAGGGAGGCACTGAAGCTTTCTTT	CASSLFEGGTEAFF
TRBV20-1	TRBJ2-1	.	13	.	TGCAGTGCCAAGGGGGGGTCCTACTACGAGCAGTTCTTC	CSAKGGSYYEQFF
TRBV9	TRBJ2-1	TRBD2	17	.	TGTGCCAGCAGCGTTCGACTAGCGGGAGGTTCGGGCAATGAGCAGTTCTTC	CASSVRLAGGSGNEQFF
TRBV29-1	TRBJ2-5	.	11	.	TGCAGCGGTAACAGGGAAGAGACCCAGTACTTC	CSGNREETQYF
TRBV28	TRBJ2-5	TRBD2	16	few	TGTGCCAGCAGTTCGGGACTAGCGGGAAACCAAGAGACCCAGTACTTC	CASSSGLAGNQETQYF
TRBV4-1	TRBJ2-3	.	14	.	TGCGCCAGCAGCCAAGGTGACGCGGCAGATACGCAGTATTTT	CASSQGDAADTQYF
TRBV9	TRBJ2-7	.	14	few	TGTGCCAGCAGCCTGGACAGACCTCCCTACGAGCAGTACTTC	CASSLDRPPYEQYF
TRBV14	TRBJ2-1	.	16	once	TGTGCCAGTAGCCAACTCGGGACCCCTATCCTCAATGAGCAGTTCTTC	CASSQLGTPILNEQFF
TRBV20-1	TRBJ1-6	.	14	.	TGCAGTGCTAGAGGGGAACAGGGCTTTTCACCCCTCCACTTT	CSARGEQGFSPLHF
TRBV18	TRBJ2-3	.	16	once	TGTGCCAGCTCCCCCCAGAAGACCAGGATTACAGATACGCAGTTTTTT	CASSPQKTRITDTQFF
TRBV6-6	TRBJ2-5	.	14	.	TGTGCCAGCAGTCCGTGGCTAGCTCTAGAGACCCAGTACTTC	CASSPWLALETQYF
TRBV4-1	TRBJ2-3	TRBD2	17	.	TGCGCCAGCAGCCAAGATTGGCTAGCGGCCTCAGAAGATACGCAGTATTTT	CASSQDWLAASEDTQYF
TRBV6-2/TRBV6-3	TRBJ2-1	TRBD1	15	.	TGTGCCAGCAGCTTACGGGCGACAGGGGGCAATGAGCAGTTCTTC	CASSLRATGGNEQFF
TRBV7-2	TRBJ2-3	TRBD1	19	.	TGTGCCGGCAGCCTCCGCCCCTACACCGGGACAGGATTCACAGATACGCAGTATTTT	CAGSLRPYTGTGFTDTQYF
TRBV14	TRBJ2-3	.	19	.	TGTGCCAGCAGCCAGATATCCCCTTGCGCGGGTACTAGCACAGATACGCAGTATTTT	CASSQISPCAGTSTDTQYF
TRBV6-5	TRBJ2-6	.	18	.	TGTGCCAGCAGTTACTCGACGATGGGAGCTTCTGGGGCCAACGTCCTGACTTTC	CASSYSTMGASGANVLTF
TRBV7-2	TRBJ1-2	.	13	few	TGTGCCAGCAGCTTAGCCCCTCACTATGGCTACACCTTC	CASSLAPHYGYTF
TRBV6-2/TRBV6-3	TRBJ2-5	TRBD1	15	.	TGTGCCAGCAGACACGGACAGGCAATTCAAGAGACCCAGTACTTC	CASRHGQAIQETQYF
TRBV7-9	TRBJ2-7	.	14	few	TGTGCCAGCAGCTTAGCACAGGCCCTCTACGAGCAGTACTTC	CASSLAQALYEQYF
TRBV29-1	TRBJ2-1	TRBD1	15	.	TGCAGCGTTGATCCCACGGGACAGGGAGACAATGAGCAGTTCTTC	CSVDPTGQGDNEQFF
TRBV3-1	TRBJ1-2	.	12	.	TGTGCCAGCAGCCAACCACGAGGGTTTCACACCTTC	CASSQPRGFHTF
TRBV5-1	TRBJ1-6	TRBD1	15	once	TGCGCCAGCAGCCCGCTGGGACAGGGCGGTTCACCCCTCCACTTT	CASSPLGQGGSPLHF
TRBV11-2	TRBJ1-2	.	13	.	TGTGCCAGCAGCTCCAGGACCGACGCTGGCTACACCTTC	CASSSRTDAGYTF
TRBV20-1	TRBJ2-1	.	16	.	TGCAGTGCCACCGGTGGGGGGAGGCACGGATACAATGAGCAGTTCTTC	CSATGGGRHGYNEQFF
TRBV6-5	TRBJ2-3	TRBD2	16	.	TGTGCCAGCAGTTCCCGACTAGCGGAGATCACAGATACGCAGTATTTT	CASSSRLAEITDTQYF
TRBV6-2/TRBV6-3	TRBJ2-3	TRBD2	19	.	TGTGCCAGCAGTTACTGGACGACTAGCGGGACCGGGGTGACAGATACGCAGTATTTT	CASSYWTTSGTGVTDTQYF
TRBV18	TRBJ2-1	.	15	.	TGTGCCAGCTCACCACCGGACTCGGGGAACGGGGAGCAGTTCTTC	CASSPPDSGNGEQFF
TRBV6-5	TRBJ2-5	.	14	few	TGTGCCAGTTCCCCTAGACATCGATACAATGAGCAGTACTTC	CASSPRHRYNEQYF
TRBV5-1	TRBJ2-3	.	12	few	TGCGCCAGCAGCGAGCCCCCAGATACGCAGTATTTT	CASSEPPDTQYF
TRBV30	TRBJ2-7	TRBD1	14	.	TGTGCCTGGAGTCCCGGGACAGGGTTCTACGAGCAGTACTTC	CAWSPGTGFYEQYF
TRBV7-2	TRBJ2-6	.	16	many	TGTGCCAGCAGCTCCCAGGTTAGCTCTGGGGCCAACGTCCTGACTTTC	CASSSQVSSGANVLTF
TRBV7-9	TRBJ2-7	.	15	.	TGTGCCAGCAGCCCCCCCTCAGGGAGAAACTACGAGCAGTACTTC	CASSPPSGRNYEQYF
TRBV5-6	TRBJ2-7	TRBD2	15	few	TGTGCCAGCAGCTTGATACTAGCGGAGAGCTACGAGCAGTACTTC	CASSLILAESYEQYF
TRBV29-1	TRBJ1-1	.	12	once	TGCAGCGTTTGGGGACTTAGCACTGAAGCTTTCTTT	CSVWGLSTEAFF
TRBV27	TRBJ2-3	.	16	.	TGTGCCAGCAGTTTAGTAGGGAGCGGGCCTACAGATACGCAGTATTTT	CASSLVGSGPTDTQYF
TRBV6-2/TRBV6-3	TRBJ2-7	.	14	.	TGTGCCAGCAGTTACGGGTCTAGCTTAAACGAGCAGTACTTC	CASSYGSSLNEQYF
TRBV24-1	TRBJ2-3	TRBD1	13	.	TGTGCCACCCTGGACAGGGATACAGATACGCAGTATTTT	CATLDRDTDTQYF
TRBV13	TRBJ2-7	.	14	.	TGTGCCAGCAGCTTAGGGGTCAAAACCTACGAGCAGTACTTC	CASSLGVKTYEQYF